This T cell receptor (beta chain) was found in a study of CD8 T cells in ankylosing spondylitis. Germline CDR1 reads DFQATT; CDR2 reads SNEGSKA (reference sequence). The ends were cut back, 5 bases at V and 0 bases at J, with 10 bases in the middle. This CDR3 contains 13 residues. TCRdb itself ran the 5' RACE reads through MiXCR, one entry per CDR3 protein. Of 300,000 to 400,000 distinct CDR3 sequences in the sample, around 10% were seen once. In its sample, this clonotype was seen many times. Sequenced material: blood, either unsorted or a sorted T cell fraction (not recorded which). This TCR was recovered from a female donor with ankylosing spondylitis or in good health (not recorded which). The gene calls are TRBV20-1 and TRBJ1-2; D is unresolved. CDR3 region: CSAYSSTNYGYTF. Written as DNA, the CDR3 is TGCAGTGCTTACAGTAGCACTAACTATGGCTACACCTTC.